This T cell receptor (beta chain) was observed in a study of blood T cell repertoires in COVID-19. Profiling relied on immunoSEQ multiplex PCR, and the TCRdb table lists in-frame clones only, not all of them. The table includes around 70,000 clones, approximately 79% detected once. The sequenced sample was peripheral blood. This receptor was taken from a man between 60 and 75 years old with active or convalescent COVID-19.

CDR3 in DNA: TGTGCCAGCAGCCAACCGGAGGGCCCCCAAGAGACCCAGTACTTC. Protein product: CASSQPEGPQETQYF. This chain uses TRBV11-2 with TRBJ2-5; possible D gene TRBD2, 6 bases. Trimming removed 5 bases from V and 1 base from J, with 14 bases in between. The CDR3 spans 15 residues. Germline CDR1 SGHAT, CDR2 FQNNGV.